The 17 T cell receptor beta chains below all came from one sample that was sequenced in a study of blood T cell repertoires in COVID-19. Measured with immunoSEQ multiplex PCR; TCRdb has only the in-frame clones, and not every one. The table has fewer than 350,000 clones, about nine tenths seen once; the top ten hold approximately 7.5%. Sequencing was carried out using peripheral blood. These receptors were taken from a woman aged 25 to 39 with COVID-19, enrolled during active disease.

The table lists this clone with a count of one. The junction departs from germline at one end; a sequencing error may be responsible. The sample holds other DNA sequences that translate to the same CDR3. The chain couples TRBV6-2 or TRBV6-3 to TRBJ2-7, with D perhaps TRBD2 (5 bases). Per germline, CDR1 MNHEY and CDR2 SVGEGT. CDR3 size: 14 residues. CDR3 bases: TGTGCTAGCAGTGTCCGGGAAGAGTATTACGGGCAGTACTTC. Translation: CASSVREEYYGQYF.

Written as DNA, the CDR3 is TGTGCCAGCAGCCGAGGAAACATTCAGTACTTC. This codes for CASSRGNIQYF. The gene calls are TRBV9 and TRBJ2-4, with D unclear. The CDR3 is made up of 11 amino acids. Between the trimmed V and J ends, which lost 4 bases and 6 bases, there was a span of 5 bases. Looked up from germline, CDR1 is SGDLS and CDR2 is YYNGEE.

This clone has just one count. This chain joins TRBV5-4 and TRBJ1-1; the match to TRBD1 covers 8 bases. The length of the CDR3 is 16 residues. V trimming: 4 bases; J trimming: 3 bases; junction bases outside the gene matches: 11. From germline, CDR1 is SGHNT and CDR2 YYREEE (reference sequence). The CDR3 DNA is TGTGCCAGCAGCCTGGGGCGGACAGGGACTTACACTGAAGCTTTCTTT. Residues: CASSLGRTGTYTEAFF.

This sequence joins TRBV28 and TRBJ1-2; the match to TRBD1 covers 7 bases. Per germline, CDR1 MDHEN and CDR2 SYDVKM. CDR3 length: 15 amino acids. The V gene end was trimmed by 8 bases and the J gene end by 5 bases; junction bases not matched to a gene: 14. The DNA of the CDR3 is TGTGCCAGCCATACCCTAACAGGGGCGCAATATGGCTACACCTTC. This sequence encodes CASHTLTGAQYGYTF.

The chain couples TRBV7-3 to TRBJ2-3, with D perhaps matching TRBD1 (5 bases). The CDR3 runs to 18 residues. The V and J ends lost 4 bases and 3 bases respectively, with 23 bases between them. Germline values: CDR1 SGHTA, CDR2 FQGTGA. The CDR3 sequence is CASSSTPPWGISTDTQYF. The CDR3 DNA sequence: TGTGCCAGCAGCTCCACGCCCCCGTGGGGCATTAGTACAGATACGCAGTATTTT.

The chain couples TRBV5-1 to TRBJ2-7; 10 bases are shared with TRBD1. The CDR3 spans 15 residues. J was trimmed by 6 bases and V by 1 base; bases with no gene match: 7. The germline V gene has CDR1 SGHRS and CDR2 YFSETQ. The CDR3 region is CASSLRTGGIGEQYF. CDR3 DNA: TGCGCCAGCAGCTTGAGGACAGGGGGAATTGGCGAGCAGTACTTC.

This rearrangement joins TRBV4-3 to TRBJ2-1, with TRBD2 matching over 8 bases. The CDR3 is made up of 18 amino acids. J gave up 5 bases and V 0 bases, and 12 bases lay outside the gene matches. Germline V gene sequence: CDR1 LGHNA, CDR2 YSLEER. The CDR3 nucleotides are TGCGCCAGCAGCCAAGACGCCAAGACTAGCGAAAGGAACAATGAGCAGTTCTTC. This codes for CASSQDAKTSERNNEQFF.

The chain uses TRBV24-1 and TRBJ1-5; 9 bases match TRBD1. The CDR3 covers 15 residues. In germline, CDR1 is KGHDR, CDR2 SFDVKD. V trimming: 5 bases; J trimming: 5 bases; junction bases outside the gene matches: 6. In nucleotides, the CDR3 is TGTGCCACCAGTGCCGGGACAGGGTGGGATCAGCCCCAGCATTTT. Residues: CATSAGTGWDQPQHF.

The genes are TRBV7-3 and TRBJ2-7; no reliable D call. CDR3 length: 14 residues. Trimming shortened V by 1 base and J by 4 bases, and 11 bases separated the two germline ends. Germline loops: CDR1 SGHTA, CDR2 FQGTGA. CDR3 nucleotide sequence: TGTGCCAGCAGCTTAAGGCAGGTTCCGTACGAGCAGTACTTC. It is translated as CASSLRQVPYEQYF.

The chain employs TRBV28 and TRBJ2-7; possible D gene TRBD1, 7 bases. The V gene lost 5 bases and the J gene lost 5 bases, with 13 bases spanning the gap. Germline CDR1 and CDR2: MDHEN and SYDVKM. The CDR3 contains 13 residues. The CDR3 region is CASSPRRGDEQYF. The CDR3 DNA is TGTGCCAGCAGTCCCCGCAGGGGGGACGAGCAGTACTTC.

CDR3 protein: CASSMGPQFIAKNIQYF. For the CDR3, the DNA is TGTGCCAGTAGTATGGGCCCTCAATTTATAGCCAAAAACATTCAGTACTTC. This chain links TRBV19 with TRBJ2-4; no clear D gene. The CDR3 totals 17 residues. V was clipped by 3 bases and J by 0 bases, with 15 bases between them. Looked up from germline, CDR1 is LNHDA and CDR2 is SQIVND (reference sequence).

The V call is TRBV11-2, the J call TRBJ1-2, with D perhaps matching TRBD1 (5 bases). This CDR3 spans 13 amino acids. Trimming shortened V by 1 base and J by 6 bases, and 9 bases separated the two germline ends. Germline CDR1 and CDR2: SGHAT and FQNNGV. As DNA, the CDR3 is TGTGCCAGCAGCTTAGGAACAGGCGATGGCTACACCTTC. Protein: CASSLGTGDGYTF.

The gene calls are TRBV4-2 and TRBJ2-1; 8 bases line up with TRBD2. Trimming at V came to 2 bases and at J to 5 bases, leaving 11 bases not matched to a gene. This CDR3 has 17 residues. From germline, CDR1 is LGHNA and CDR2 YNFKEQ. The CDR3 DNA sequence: TGTGCCAGCAGCCAACACCTCTCAGCGGGAGATGACAATGAGCAGTTCTTC. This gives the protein CASSQHLSAGDDNEQFF.

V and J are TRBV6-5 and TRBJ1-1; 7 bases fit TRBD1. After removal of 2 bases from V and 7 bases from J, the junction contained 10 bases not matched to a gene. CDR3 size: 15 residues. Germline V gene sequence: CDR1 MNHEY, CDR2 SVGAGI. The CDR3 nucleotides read TGTGCCAGCAGTTACCACGCGGTCAGGGGGATTGAAGCTTTCTTT. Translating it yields CASSYHAVRGIEAFF.

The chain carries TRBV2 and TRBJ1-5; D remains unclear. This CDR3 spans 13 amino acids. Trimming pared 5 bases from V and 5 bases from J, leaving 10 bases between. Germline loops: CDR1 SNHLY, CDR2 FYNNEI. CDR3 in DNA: TGTGCCAGCAGTACCGAACGGGATCAGCCCCAGCATTTT. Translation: CASSTERDQPQHF.

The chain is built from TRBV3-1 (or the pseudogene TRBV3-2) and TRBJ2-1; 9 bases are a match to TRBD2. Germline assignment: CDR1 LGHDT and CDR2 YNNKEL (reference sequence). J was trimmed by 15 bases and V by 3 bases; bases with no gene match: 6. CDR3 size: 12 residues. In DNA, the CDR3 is TGTGCCAGCAGCCACCGTAGCGGGAGCGGGTTCTTC. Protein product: CASSHRSGSGFF.

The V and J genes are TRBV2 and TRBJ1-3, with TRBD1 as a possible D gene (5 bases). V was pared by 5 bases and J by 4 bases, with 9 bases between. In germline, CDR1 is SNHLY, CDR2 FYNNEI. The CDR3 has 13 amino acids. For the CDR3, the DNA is TGTGCCAGCAGTCAGAACAGGGGAAACACCATATATTTT. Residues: CASSQNRGNTIYF.